This T cell receptor (beta chain) is from a study of beta chain features in type 1 diabetes (dated by TCRdb to the late 2010s). Concerning the study at large: Patients and healthy donors did not differ in mean age, gender distribution, total cell number or subset yield. A total of roughly 100 million sorted cells were examined across all samples, and the number of cells per subset was strongly correlated with RNA yield. Naive and central memory subsets were obtained from all 30 or so donors, but regulatory and stem cell-like memory subsets were isolated from only 8 patients and roughly eight healthy donors. In the study, recently diagnosed type 1 diabetes patients and matched healthy donors were compared on the TCRB repertoires of their sorted circulating CD4+ T cell subsets. On the study overall, not on this receptor specifically: Naive, central memory and regulatory TCRB repertoires appeared to be more similar among patients than among healthy donors. Shorter templates might have been favored by PCR, but patient and control samples were amplified and corrected together, so both groups would have been affected equally by any skew. Because cDNA was sequenced instead of genomic DNA, highly expressing activated cells could be over-represented, though the groups showed no difference in activation or CD3 levels. In all four CD4+ subsets, TCRB CDR3 length was moderately but significantly shorter in type 1 diabetes patients. Patients with type 1 diabetes made fewer insertions and deleted more nucleotides at VDJ recombination sites, implying thymic rearrangement abnormalities. Only small numbers of individuals were included in the HLA sub-analyses, which left unresolved whether HLA type had any influence on TCRB rearrangement.

This clone was counted between two and nine times. What antigen it recognizes has not been identified. It has no much larger one-base neighbor in the sample; base qualities were not kept. Each donor gave one peripheral blood draw, averaging approximately 110 mL, which was collected into heparinised tubes. A BD FACSAria II and a panel including CD45RO, CCR7, CD25, CD127, CD95 and CD27 were used to sort naive, central memory, regulatory and stem cell-like memory CD4+ T cells. A purity above 95% was achieved for all sorted populations. PBMCs were separated immediately by Lymphoprep density gradient centrifugation and were stained directly, without being cultured. To minimize batch effects, samples were stained and sorted in pairs, one healthy donor with one patient per experiment. Ends trimmed: V by 4 bases, J by 5 bases; bases unmatched to a gene: 5. The CDR1 and CDR2 encoded by the germline V gene are SGHRS and YFSETQ. The CDR3 goes from the cysteine to the phenylalanine over 15 residues. Only the CDR3 part of the read is kept: 45 bases, read in frame from the first base.

The High Capacity cDNA Reverse Transcription Kit was used to reverse transcribe all of the isolated RNA, meaning that expressed TCRB transcripts were what got sequenced. Deep immunoSEQ sequencing was performed on naive, central memory and regulatory T cell samples, with an average of around 3.5 million total reads per sample. Sorted cells were lysed in RLT buffer and RNA was extracted with DNase-treated RNeasy Micro or Mini kits, depending on cell number. Each cell subset was processed separately to prevent cross-contamination, with patient and healthy donor samples processed together. The immunoSEQ multiplex PCR was used to amplify TCRB sequences from cDNA, yielding 87-bp fragments that span the CDR3 region. The amplicons were sequenced using the Illumina HiSeq platform. The study's processing was this. PCR bias was computationally corrected using synthetic template baselines, reads within Hamming distance 2 were collapsed, and singletons that could not be merged were discarded. Reads were aligned against IMGT to assign V, D and J genes, CDR3 length and insertions or deletions at six rearrangement sites. Within each subset, clonotype counts were normalized to sorted cell number, and only after that were true diversity and Gini coefficients computed with the tcR R package. The overlap coefficient, calculated on TCRB nucleotide sequences, was used to quantify repertoire sharing. Sourced from immuneACCESS, this table was stored by TCRdb with only in-frame sequences that have V and J called. A share of the clones is absent; for the studies checked, an unresolved V gene accounts for under half, and the remainder has no known explanation. V, J and clone size are those of that table, while D and trimming were read from the DNA. This sample comprises some 220,000 clones, roughly a tenth of them detected only once. The leading ten clones occupy 1% to 1.5% of the sample.

This sequence originates from a man younger than 30 in good health. Sequenced: central memory CD4+ T cells from blood. The chain was built from TRBV5-1 and TRBJ2-3; TRBD2 lines up with 12 middle nucleotides. The DNA sequence reads TGCGCCAGCAGCCGACTAGCGGGAGTTGGAGATACGCAGTATTTT. This sequence encodes CASSRLAGVGDTQYF.